A selection of T cell receptor beta chains follows, all from one sample in a study of cytomegalovirus exposure and HLA in healthy donors. Produced via immunoSEQ multiplex PCR; TCRdb's table is partial and in-frame only. The table lists around 130,000 clones, around 77% of them singletons. The specimen sequenced was PBMCs. The receptors derive from a man aged 50 to 59 in good health and CMV-seronegative. Both conserved end residues are part of each CDR3. A D gene is named only where the DNA matches it firmly.

V gene	D gene	J gene	CDR3 length	CDR3 protein
TRBV7-2	TRBD2	TRBJ2-5	14	CASSLGGGLWTQYF
TRBV27	.	TRBJ2-1	14	CASSFRGRYNEQFF
TRBV6-6	.	TRBJ1-1	12	CATGGMNTEAFF
TRBV5-1	TRBD2	TRBJ2-7	19	CASSTLSGTSGRERDEQYF
TRBV18	.	TRBJ1-1	14	CASRIGASNTEAFF
TRBV7-6	.	TRBJ1-4	15	CASSLAGGRNEKLFF
TRBV29-1	TRBD1	TRBJ2-1	10	CSVRDSNIFF
TRBV4-3	.	TRBJ2-7	14	CASSQEPGLGEQYF
TRBV30	TRBD1	TRBJ1-1	12	CAGDRGPGGAFF
TRBV25-1	TRBD2	TRBJ2-3	16	CASSGGTSGRTDTQYF
TRBV10-2	.	TRBJ2-7	16	CASSDVSMGRAYEQYF
TRBV15	.	TRBJ2-7	15	CATSRERQGKSEQYF
TRBV11-2	.	TRBJ1-1	14	CASSLDQVGREAFF
TRBV7-3	.	TRBJ2-7	13	CASSSPGDDEQYF
TRBV27	.	TRBJ2-3	14	CASSLSYGGDTQYF
TRBV6-6	TRBD1	TRBJ2-5	16	CASSYDGQGDQETQYF
TRBV29-1	.	TRBJ2-4	14	CSVGGSGAKNIQYF
TRBV27	.	TRBJ2-7	14	CASSRTGWSYEQYF
TRBV19	TRBD2	TRBJ2-6	17	CASSIGRLASGANVLTF
TRBV7-9	.	TRBJ2-1	16	CASSLGQLSSYNEQFF
TRBV7-2	.	TRBJ1-2	15	CASSLAQGSGYGYTF
TRBV5-1	TRBD1	TRBJ2-7	14	CASSSPGTAYEQYF
TRBV28	.	TRBJ1-4	18	CASSLVRGRDATNEKLFF
TRBV19	TRBD1	TRBJ1-5	18	CASTQRGEGGTGNQPQHF
TRBV9	.	TRBJ2-2	13	CASSVEGFGELFF
TRBV29-1	TRBD1	TRBJ2-2	16	CSARGQEGRNTGELFF
TRBV2	TRBD1	TRBJ2-2	15	CASTRRQGLAGELFF
TRBV5-1	.	TRBJ1-2	13	CASSLTENYGYTF
TRBV5-1	TRBD1	TRBJ2-2	15	CASSVGDRVTGELFF